The present TCR beta chain was sequenced within a study of blood T cell repertoires in COVID-19. Study as a whole: Specimens from acute and convalescent COVID-19 originated in the United States, Italy and Spain. The analysed material was cDNA or gDNA that came from T cells, B-cell-depleted T cells, or PBMCs.

Trimming pared 6 bases from V and 3 bases from J, leaving 18 bases between. The CDR3 covers 16 residues. Germline loops: CDR1 MDHEN, CDR2 SYDVKM. In the original workflow: Reference gene primer amplification yielded estimated nucleated cell counts. Here immunoSEQ multiplex PCR was the method, and the copy in TCRdb shows in-frame clones only, minus some. From that table come the V and J calls and clone size; the DNA was used to work out D and trimming. Of more than 200,000 clones in the sample, about 79% were seen once. The sequenced material came from peripheral blood. V usage is TRBV28 and J usage is TRBJ1-5; D may be TRBD1 (5 bases). The TCR was taken from a woman between 40 and 55 years old who had recovered from COVID-19. The DNA for the CDR3 is TGTGCCAGCAGCAAGGGGCAGACCACGGACAATCAGCCCCAGCATTTT. It is translated as CASSKGQTTDNQPQHF.